This TCR beta chain emerged from a study of CD8 T cells in Susac syndrome. The authors carried out high-throughput sequencing of TCR beta. They applied it to CD8+ and CD4+ T cells obtained from blood. J lost 4 bases, V lost 3 bases, and 1 base had no gene match. CDR1 and CDR2 (germline): SGHAT, FQNNGV. CDR3 length: 15 amino acids. It was with random hexamers that about 0.45 to 1 ug RNA was reverse transcribed. A single record per CDR3 protein comes from TCRdb applying MiXCR to the immunoSEQ multiplex PCR reads. This sample carries some 190,000 distinct CDR3 sequences, 95% of them seen once, and the ten largest clones take around 0.09%.

Sequenced: CD4+ T cells from PBMCs. V gene TRBV11-2 combines with J gene TRBJ2-1, with TRBD2 matching 12 bases. The clonotype was recovered from a human donor with multiple sclerosis. CDR3 DNA: TGTGCCAGCAGCTTTACTAGCGGGGGGTACAATGAGCAGTTCTTC. Its protein product is CASSFTSGGYNEQFF.